Below are 11 T cell receptor beta chains sequenced from a single sample in a study of shared clonotypes between healthy human individuals. CD45RO negativity and positive selection for CCR7 defined naive CD8 cells, a population that excluded terminally differentiated effector memory CD45RA+ cells. Using immunoSEQ multiplex PCR, the repertoire was profiled, and TCRdb retains in-frame clones only, with some absent. This table holds roughly 570,000 clones, roughly 98% found once. Specimen: naive CD8+ T cells sorted from blood. Receptors were obtained from a man younger than 40 in good health.

The chain is built from TRBV27 and TRBJ2-7; 8 bases align to TRBD1. After removal of 6 bases from V and 1 base from J, the junction contained 8 bases not matched to a gene. The germline gives CDR1 MNHEY, CDR2 SMNVEV (reference sequence). This CDR3 contains 15 residues. CDR3 loop: CASSRSGGSSYEQYF. The CDR3 nucleotides read TGTGCCAGCAGCCGATCAGGGGGCTCGTCCTACGAGCAGTACTTC.

The chain has TRBV4-1 and TRBJ1-3; 8 bases are shared with TRBD1. Germline values: CDR1 MGHRA, CDR2 YSYEKL. This CDR3 is 17 amino acids long. V was pared by 7 bases and J by 2 bases, with 13 bases of the junction left unmatched. The chain's CDR3 is CASTNRRTGQAGNTIYF. CDR3 nucleotides: TGCGCCAGCACCAACCGACGGACAGGGCAAGCTGGAAACACCATATATTTT.

This chain links TRBV15 with TRBJ2-3, with a weak D call TRBD1 (6 bases). V lost 3 bases, J lost 1 base, and 14 bases lay in between. This CDR3 is built from 16 residues. Germline V gives CDR1 LNHNV, CDR2 YYDKDF (reference sequence). The CDR3 nucleotides are TGTGCCACCAGCAGGAACCCGGGACACGGCACAGATACGCAGTATTTT. Amino acid sequence: CATSRNPGHGTDTQYF.

The rearrangement uses TRBV10-3 and TRBJ2-7; D is ambiguous. In germline, CDR1 is ENHRY, CDR2 SYGVKD. This CDR3 has 13 residues. The germline V and J ends were trimmed by 6 bases and 0 bases, with 9 bases remaining between them. The CDR3 reads CAIRSGLSYEQYF. The DNA for the CDR3 is TGTGCCATCAGGTCAGGCCTCTCCTACGAGCAGTACTTC.

This clone was seen a single time. The rearrangement joins TRBV7-9 to TRBJ2-7; the match to TRBD2 covers 9 bases. The CDR3 consists of 15 residues. V shed 4 bases and J 1 base; nucleotides not matched to a gene: 5. CDR1 is SEHNR and CDR2 is FQNEAQ in the germline V gene (reference sequence). CDR3 residues: CASSSPTSGSYEQYF. The CDR3 region has the DNA TGTGCCAGCAGCTCCCCGACTAGCGGATCCTACGAGCAGTACTTC.

The rearrangement uses TRBV6-6 and TRBJ2-3; 7 nucleotides line up with TRBD1. The V and J ends lost 5 bases and 2 bases, in that order; junction bases with no gene match: 7. The CDR3 is 15 amino acids. Germline CDR1 is MNHNY and CDR2 is SVGAGI (reference sequence). As DNA, the CDR3 is TGTGCCAGCAGTCCGGGACAGACCCTCACAGATACGCAGTATTTT. Its protein is CASSPGQTLTDTQYF.

This chain links TRBV4-1 with TRBJ2-7; 10 bases agree with TRBD1. CDR3 length equals 15 residues. V gave up 1 base and J gave up 7 bases; unmatched junction bases: 7. CDR1 and CDR2 from the germline V gene are MGHRA and YSYEKL. As DNA, the CDR3 is TGCGCCAGCAGCCAAGCCGGGACAGGGGTGCGGGAGCAGTACTTC. Translated, it gives CASSQAGTGVREQYF.

V gene TRBV5-5 combines with J gene TRBJ1-5, with no clear D. The germline V and J ends were trimmed by 0 bases and 7 bases, with 14 bases remaining between them. This CDR3 region has 15 residues. Germline V CDR1 and CDR2: SGHKS, YYEKEE (reference sequence). CDR3 in amino acids: CASSLEFGGRQPQHF. Written as DNA, the CDR3 is TGTGCCAGCAGCTTGGAGTTCGGAGGGAGGCAGCCCCAGCATTTT.

The chain employs TRBV5-6 and TRBJ2-7, with 9 bases matching TRBD2. V dropped 0 bases and J dropped 2; count of bases not matched to a gene: 9. Germline-derived CDR1 and CDR2 are SGHDT and YYEEEE. The CDR3 has 17 residues. CDR3 amino acids: CASSLGLAGIRTYEQYF. In DNA form, the CDR3 reads TGTGCCAGCAGCTTGGGTCTAGCGGGAATCCGGACCTACGAGCAGTACTTC. Looking up the rest from reference TRBV5-6 and TRBJ2-7 gives the full variable domain: DAGVTQSPTHLIKTRGQQVTLRCSPKSGHDTVSWYQQALGQGPQFIFQYYEEEERQRGNFPDRFSGHQFPNYSSELNVNALLLGDSALYLCASSLGLAGIRTYEQYFGPGTRLTVT.

The chain couples TRBV30 to TRBJ2-7, with 8 positions matching TRBD1. V dropped 5 bases and J dropped 0; count of bases not matched to a gene: 0. CDR3 length: 12 residues. CDR1 and CDR2 from the germline V gene are GTSNPN and SVGIG (reference sequence). CDR3 nucleotides: TGTGCCTGGGACAGGGGCTCCTACGAGCAGTACTTC. Its translation is CAWDRGSYEQYF.

V and J are TRBV7-8 and TRBJ2-1, with 10 bases fitting TRBD2. Germline lookup yields CDR1 SGHVS and CDR2 FQNEAQ. With V trimmed by 8 bases and J by 6 bases, 7 bases remained unmatched. The CDR3 runs to 14 residues. The CDR3 spells CASRELAGANEQFF. In DNA, the CDR3 is TGTGCCAGCCGGGAGCTAGCGGGGGCCAATGAGCAGTTCTTC.